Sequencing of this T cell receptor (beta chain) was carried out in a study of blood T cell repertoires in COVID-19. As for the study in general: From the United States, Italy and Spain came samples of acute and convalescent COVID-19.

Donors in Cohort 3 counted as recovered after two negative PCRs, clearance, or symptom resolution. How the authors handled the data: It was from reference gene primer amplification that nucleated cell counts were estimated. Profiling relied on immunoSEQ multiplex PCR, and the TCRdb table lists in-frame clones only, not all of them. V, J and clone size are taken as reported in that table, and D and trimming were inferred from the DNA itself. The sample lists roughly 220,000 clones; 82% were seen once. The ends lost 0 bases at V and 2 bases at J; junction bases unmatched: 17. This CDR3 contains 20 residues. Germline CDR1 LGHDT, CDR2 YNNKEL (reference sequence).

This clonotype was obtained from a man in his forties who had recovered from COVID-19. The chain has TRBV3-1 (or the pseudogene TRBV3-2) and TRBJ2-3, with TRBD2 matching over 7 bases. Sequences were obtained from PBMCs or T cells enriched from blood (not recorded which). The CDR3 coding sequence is TGTGCCAGCAGCCAAGATTTAAGGCTAGCGGAGACCGACTACACAGATACGCAGTATTTT. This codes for CASSQDLRLAETDYTDTQYF.